The source of this T cell receptor (beta chain) is a study of T cell repertoires in cytomegalovirus infection. Background on the study: Indications of both CMV infection and matching HLA type were provided by public TCR beta signatures.

This clonotype was seen at least ten times. The antigen is undetermined. TCRdb analysed the reads with MiXCR anew, one entry per CDR3 protein. The data show a few hundred thousand distinct CDR3 sequences, roughly 42% seen once. Deletions cut 3 bases from V and 9 bases from J, with 14 bases between. Germline lookup yields CDR1 SGHTA and CDR2 FQGNSA. This CDR3 has 13 amino acids. Study-level points and caveats: Individuals carrying CMV plus the relevant HLA were identified by cumulative frequency of public TCR beta families.

The sample consisted of cultured PBMCs, taken from culture after CMV antigen stimulation. The chain combines TRBV7-2 with TRBJ1-2; possibly TRBD1 for D (5 bases). The TCR comes from a human donor in good health (CMV status not recorded). Some clones in this sample may be carry-over from other donors' samples. The CDR3 coding sequence is TGTGCCAGCAGCTTCTCAGGGACCAGTCGCTACACCTTC. Amino acid sequence: CASSFSGTSRYTF.